One sample yielded the 21 T cell receptor beta chains listed below, sequenced in a study of cytomegalovirus exposure and HLA in healthy donors. PCR used 60 Vbeta primers and 13 Jbeta primers. Produced via immunoSEQ multiplex PCR; TCRdb's table is partial and in-frame only. The data show fewer than 200,000 clones, around 80% seen once. The sequenced sample consisted of PBMCs. The source of these receptors is a male donor in good health and CMV-seronegative.

This chain uses TRBV27 with TRBJ1-5; 7 nucleotides align to TRBD1. The CDR3 has 17 amino acids. With 5 bases clipped from V and 2 bases from J, the junction kept 12 bases outside the gene matches. CDR1 is MNHEY and CDR2 is SMNVEV in the germline V gene (reference sequence). In DNA form, the CDR3 reads TGTGCCAGCAGTCCCGGACAGGTCTTGAGGGGCAATCAGCCCCAGCATTTT. Its translation: CASSPGQVLRGNQPQHF.

The gene calls are TRBV7-2 and TRBJ2-1, with D perhaps TRBD2 (5 bases). There are 15 residues in the CDR3. Per germline, CDR1 SGHTA and CDR2 FQGNSA. V was cut by 2 bases and J by 7 bases, with 15 bases left in between. The CDR3 region is CASSLTVNGVNEQFF. In DNA, the CDR3 is TGTGCCAGCAGCTTAACTGTGAACGGGGTGAATGAGCAGTTCTTC. The full variable domain, with the rest looked up from reference TRBV7-2 and TRBJ2-1, is GAGVSQSPSNKVTEKGKDVELRCDPISGHTALYWYRQSLGQGLEFLIYFQGNSAPDKSGLPSDRFSAERTGGSVSTLTIQRTQQEDSAVYLCASSLTVNGVNEQFFGPGTRLTVL.

V usage is TRBV7-2 and J usage is TRBJ1-2; 7 bases agree with TRBD1. V dropped 5 bases and J dropped 1; count of bases not matched to a gene: 7. The CDR3 consists of 15 residues. Per the germline V gene, CDR1 is SGHTA and CDR2 is FQGNSA. In DNA, the CDR3 is TGTGCCAGCAGCACTCCGGGACAGCTTAACTATGGCTACACCTTC. Translation gives CASSTPGQLNYGYTF.

CDR3 bases: TGTGCCAGCAGCCGCCGACAGGGTGACCAGCCCCAGCATTTT. Translating it yields CASSRRQGDQPQHF. The chain has TRBV6-6 and TRBJ1-5, with 7 positions matching TRBD1. Germline CDR1 and CDR2: MNHNY and SVGAGI (reference sequence). CDR3 length: 14 amino acids. The V and J ends lost 6 bases and 7 bases, in that order; junction bases with no gene match: 9.

The chain joins TRBV11-2 to TRBJ2-1, with D possibly matching TRBD1 (5 bases). There are 13 residues in the CDR3. The V gene lost 1 base and the J gene lost 9 bases, with 10 bases spanning the gap. Per the germline V gene, CDR1 is SGHAT and CDR2 is FQNNGV. CDR3 protein: CASSLGLTGEQFF. CDR3 sequence (DNA): TGTGCCAGCAGCTTAGGCCTAACAGGTGAGCAGTTCTTC.

There are a few counts of this clone. The chain uses TRBV11-3 and TRBJ2-1; a possible D gene is TRBD2 (5 bases). The CDR3 runs to 15 residues. The V gene's germline CDR1 is SGHNT and CDR2 YENEEA. The V gene lost 5 bases and the J gene lost 0 bases, with 11 bases spanning the gap. The CDR3 region is CASSLGGGSYNEQFF. CDR3 in DNA: TGTGCCAGCAGCCTAGGAGGAGGCTCCTACAATGAGCAGTTCTTC.

Only one count was recorded for this clone. V is TRBV9 and J is TRBJ2-3; possibly TRBD1 for D (6 bases). Germline CDR1 and CDR2: SGDLS and YYNGEE. The CDR3 consists of 14 residues. V was cut by 4 bases and J by 1 base, with 10 bases left in between. CDR3 in DNA: TGTGCCAGCAGCCTTAGGACAGGCACAGATACGCAGTATTTT. Amino acids: CASSLRTGTDTQYF.

The chain uses TRBV7-2 and TRBJ2-1, with 7 bases that match TRBD2. The CDR3 covers 16 residues. Trimming took 1 base from V and 4 from J; bases not matched to a gene: 7. In germline, CDR1 is SGHTA, CDR2 FQGNSA. Here the CDR3 reads CASSLVSGGEYNEQFF. CDR3 bases: TGTGCCAGCAGCTTAGTCTCGGGGGGTGAGTACAATGAGCAGTTCTTC.

As to this clone: Relative to the germline gene, one junction end is altered; a read error may explain this. The V gene is TRBV6-1, the J gene TRBJ1-2; TRBD1 might be the D (5 bases). Looked up from germline, CDR1 is MNHNS and CDR2 is SASEGT. This CDR3 has 15 amino acids. The DNA of the CDR3 is TGTGCCAGCATTCTTCGTTCACAGGACAACTTTGGCTACACCTTC. This translates into CASILRSQDNFGYTF.

The CDR3 region is CASSQVAGGYNEQFF. The CDR3 DNA reads as TGCGCCAGCAGCCAAGTAGCGGGGGGTTACAATGAGCAGTTCTTC. This sequence joins TRBV4-1 and TRBJ2-1; 10 nucleotides match TRBD2. Germline V gives CDR1 MGHRA, CDR2 YSYEKL. J was trimmed by 4 bases and V by 1 base; bases with no gene match: 1. The CDR3 has 15 residues.

The CDR3 DNA reads TGTGCCAGCAGCCAAGGACCGGGGTCGGATGAAAAACTGTTTTTT. Translation gives CASSQGPGSDEKLFF. The V and J genes are TRBV4-2 and TRBJ1-4; D remains ambiguous. This CDR3 is built from 15 residues. Germline V gives CDR1 LGHNA, CDR2 YNFKEQ. V lost 1 base and J lost 6, with 12 bases in between.

The chain combines TRBV5-1 with TRBJ1-2; tentatively, D is TRBD1 (5 bases). V lost 0 bases, J lost 8 bases, and 17 bases lay in between. The germline V gene has CDR1 SGHRS and CDR2 YFSETQ. This CDR3 region has 15 residues. CDR3 sequence (DNA): TGCGCCAGCAGCTTGGGGGGACTTTCCAGCTTAGGCTACACCTTC. It yields the protein CASSLGGLSSLGYTF. Combining the CDR3 with reference TRBV5-1 and TRBJ1-2 gives the whole variable domain KAGVTQTPRYLIKTRGQQVTLSCSPISGHRSVSWYQQTPGQGLQFLFEYFSETQRNKGNFPGRFSGRQFSNSRSEMNVSTLELGDSALYLCASSLGGLSSLGYTFGSGTRLTVV.

The V and J genes are TRBV7-9 and TRBJ2-2, with D perhaps matching TRBD1 (6 bases). Germline V gene lookup returns CDR1 SEHNR and CDR2 FQNEAQ (reference sequence). This CDR3 comprises 15 residues. The V end lost 6 bases, the J end lost 0 bases, and 11 bases lay between the germline ends. The DNA of the CDR3 is TGTGCCAGCAGAGTGGACAGCGCGAACACCGGGGAGCTGTTTTTT. Its translation is CASRVDSANTGELFF.

This clone was detected a few times. The rearrangement joins TRBV6-4 to TRBJ2-1; 9 bases match TRBD1. Germline V CDR1 and CDR2: MRHNA, SNTAGT. CDR3 length: 13 amino acids. Trimming removed 5 bases from V and 6 bases from J; junction bases left unmatched: 2. CDR3 sequence reads: CASSRGQGNEQFF. In nucleotides, the CDR3 is TGTGCCAGCAGTCGGGGACAGGGCAATGAGCAGTTCTTC.

The chain joins TRBV7-8 to TRBJ1-3; the D gene is possibly TRBD1 (5 bases). CDR3 length: 13 amino acids. Trimming pared 3 bases from V and 6 bases from J, leaving 9 bases between. CDR1 and CDR2 from the germline V gene are SGHVS and FQNEAQ. The chain's CDR3 is CASSLAGLNTIYF. CDR3 DNA sequence: TGTGCCAGCAGCTTGGCAGGGCTAAACACCATATATTTT.

The chain recombines TRBV6-1 with TRBJ1-5; no clear D gene. CDR1 MNHNS and CDR2 SASEGT come from the germline V gene. The CDR3 has 13 residues. Trimming shortened V by 7 bases and J by 5 bases, and 12 bases separated the two germline ends. DNA for the CDR3: TGTGCCAGCACCCCCGGGAGTTATCAGCCCCAGCATTTT. The encoded protein is CASTPGSYQPQHF.

This clone was counted a single time. This chain connects TRBV19 to TRBJ2-7; 9 bases line up with TRBD1. J lost 6 bases, V lost 3 bases, and 9 bases had no gene match. Germline V gene lookup returns CDR1 LNHDA and CDR2 SQIVND (reference sequence). This CDR3 is 15 amino acids long. The CDR3 loop reads CASSIPGTGPIEQYF. In DNA form, the CDR3 reads TGTGCCAGTAGTATCCCCGGGACAGGGCCGATCGAGCAGTACTTC. Full variable domain (missing parts from reference TRBV19 and TRBJ2-7): DGGITQSPKYLFRKEGQNVTLSCEQNLNHDAMYWYRQDPGQGLRLIYYSQIVNDFQKGDIAEGYSVSREKKESFPLTVTSAQKNPTAFYLCASSIPGTGPIEQYFGPGTRLTVT.

This clone is a singleton in its sample. The rearrangement joins TRBV5-1 to TRBJ1-1; 10 bases fit TRBD1. CDR1 SGHRS and CDR2 YFSETQ come from the germline V gene. The junction had 9 bases not matched to a gene; V was cut back by 3 bases and J by 4 bases. The CDR3 consists of 16 residues. CDR3 in DNA: TGCGCCAGCAGCTCCAGTGCCCGGACAGGGGGCACTGAAGCTTTCTTT. It translates to CASSSSARTGGTEAFF.

This clone was detected once. This chain links TRBV6-1 with TRBJ1-2; 8 nucleotides line up with TRBD1. The length of the CDR3 is 13 residues. V shed 9 bases and J 2 bases; nucleotides not matched to a gene: 5. Germline-derived CDR1 and CDR2 are MNHNS and SASEGT. The CDR3 sequence: CASEDRGNYGYTF. The DNA of the CDR3 is TGTGCCAGTGAAGACAGGGGCAACTATGGCTACACCTTC.

This chain uses TRBV5-1 with TRBJ1-2; D is perhaps TRBD1 (5 bases). Looked up from germline, CDR1 is SGHRS and CDR2 is YFSETQ. The CDR3 spans 13 residues. V was cut by 4 bases and J by 5 bases, with 12 bases left in between. The CDR3: CASSQGARYGYTF. CDR3 DNA sequence: TGCGCCAGCAGCCAAGGGGCGCGATATGGCTACACCTTC.

This clone has a single count. The chain recombines TRBV6-5 with TRBJ2-5; D remains ambiguous. The J call may be incorrect, as the DNA end agrees better with TRBJ2-7. The germline V gene encodes CDR1 MNHEY and CDR2 SVGAGI. The CDR3 is made up of 15 amino acids. The DNA for the CDR3 is TGTGCCAGCAGTTATGATCGCAGGTCTACTTACGAGCAGTACTTC. Translation: CASSYDRRSTYEQYF.